The 30 T cell receptor beta chains given below trace back to one sample, sequenced in a study of cytomegalovirus exposure and HLA in healthy donors. The PCR had 60 Vbeta and 13 Jbeta primers. Some clones are missing from TCRdb's copy, which holds only in-frame ones; the method was immunoSEQ multiplex PCR. The data hold more than 80,000 clones, with 55% to 65% observed a single time. The specimen sequenced was PBMCs. The receptors derive from a woman between 40 and 50 years old in good health and CMV-seropositive.

The chain combines TRBV29-1 with TRBJ1-5; TRBD1 agrees at 9 bases. J was trimmed by 7 bases and V by 7 bases; bases with no gene match: 8. The CDR3 loop spans 13 amino acids. Germline loops: CDR1 SQVTM, CDR2 ANQGSEA. For the CDR3, the DNA is TGCAGCGGCCAACAGGGGGCTGGACAGCCCCAGCATTTT. Translation gives CSGQQGAGQPQHF.

The rearrangement joins TRBV7-2 to TRBJ2-6; D unresolved. With 1 base removed from V and 0 bases from J, the gap between germline ends came to 4 bases. Germline loops: CDR1 SGHTA, CDR2 FQGNSA. This CDR3 is 15 amino acids long. DNA of the CDR3: TGTGCCAGCAGCTTAGACACCTCTGGGGCCAACGTCCTGACTTTC. Translation gives CASSLDTSGANVLTF. The complete variable domain, with remaining parts taken from reference TRBV7-2 and TRBJ2-6, reads GAGVSQSPSNKVTEKGKDVELRCDPISGHTALYWYRQSLGQGLEFLIYFQGNSAPDKSGLPSDRFSAERTGGSVSTLTIQRTQQEDSAVYLCASSLDTSGANVLTFGAGSRLTVL.

This clone turned up a few times. V usage is TRBV13 and J usage is TRBJ2-3; TRBD2 agrees at 11 bases. The CDR3 runs 19 residues. J gave up 6 bases and V 1 base, and 15 bases lay outside the gene matches. Germline V gene lookup returns CDR1 PRHDT and CDR2 FYEKMQ (reference sequence). The chain's CDR3 is CASSLDIAGGPRDPDTQYF. DNA of the CDR3: TGTGCCAGCAGCTTAGATATAGCGGGAGGGCCACGTGACCCGGATACGCAGTATTTT.

The chain has TRBV7-8 and TRBJ1-1; 7 nucleotides line up with TRBD1. The germline CDR1 and CDR2 sequences are SGHVS and FQNEAQ. The CDR3 loop spans 16 amino acids. Germline trimming cut 3 bases from V and 4 bases from J; bases unmatched to any gene: 11. The CDR3 region is CASSFPGSDRATEAFF. In DNA, the CDR3 is TGTGCCAGCAGCTTTCCCGGATCCGACAGGGCCACTGAAGCTTTCTTT.

This chain links TRBV28 with TRBJ2-7; 10 positions match TRBD2. The CDR3 loop spans 15 amino acids. After removal of 8 bases from V and 3 bases from J, the junction contained 10 bases not matched to a gene. Germline CDR1 and CDR2: MDHEN and SYDVKM. CDR3 sequence reads: CASSLGLAEIYEQYF. CDR3 coding DNA: TGTGCCAGCTCATTAGGACTAGCGGAGATCTACGAGCAGTACTTC.

This clone was found a few times. The chain couples TRBV29-1 to TRBJ2-2; possibly TRBD1 for D (5 bases). Trimming shortened V by 0 bases and J by 1 base, and 12 bases separated the two germline ends. Germline CDR1 is SQVTM and CDR2 is ANQGSEA. The CDR3 spans 16 residues. The CDR3 protein is CSVEDRDFGNTGELFF. The CDR3 DNA reads TGCAGCGTTGAAGACAGGGATTTCGGGAACACCGGGGAGCTGTTTTTT.

This clone was recorded a few times. The rearrangement joins TRBV19 to TRBJ1-1, with 8 nucleotides matching TRBD1. Germline trimming cut 5 bases from V and 3 bases from J; bases unmatched to any gene: 14. Germline lookup yields CDR1 LNHDA and CDR2 SQIVND (reference sequence). There are 17 residues in the CDR3. CDR3 in DNA: TGTGCCAGTAGTTCACGACGACAGGGGAGTATTCACACTGAAGCTTTCTTT. The encoded protein is CASSSRRQGSIHTEAFF.

The J gene is TRBJ2-1, the V gene TRBV5-4, with 7 bases matching TRBD2. The CDR3 has 19 amino acids. The germline gives CDR1 SGHNT, CDR2 YYREEE (reference sequence). V gave up 1 base and J gave up 0 bases; unmatched junction bases: 13. The chain's CDR3 is CASSLSGWVAGSSYNEQFF. The CDR3 nucleotides are TGTGCCAGCAGCTTGTCAGGTTGGGTAGCGGGTTCCTCCTACAATGAGCAGTTCTTC.

J is TRBJ1-2 and V is TRBV28, with 8 bases that match TRBD1. Germline CDR1 and CDR2: MDHEN and SYDVKM. There are 13 residues in the CDR3. V was pared by 8 bases and J by 0 bases, with 2 bases of the junction left unmatched. This CDR3 reads CASRQGPNYGYTF. The CDR3 DNA is TGTGCCAGCCGACAGGGGCCTAACTATGGCTACACCTTC.

The chain is built from TRBV5-1 and TRBJ2-1, with 11 bases lining up with TRBD2. Germline V lookup: CDR1 SGHRS, CDR2 YFSETQ. Losses at the gene ends were 2 bases for V and 6 bases for J; bases not matched to a gene: 4. This CDR3 is built from 15 residues. This chain's CDR3 is CASSLLAGVSNEQFF. In DNA, the CDR3 is TGCGCCAGCAGCTTACTAGCGGGAGTTTCCAATGAGCAGTTCTTC.

The chain recombines TRBV30 with TRBJ1-4, with D maybe TRBD1 (6 bases). V gave up 4 bases and J gave up 8 bases, with 14 bases separating them. This CDR3 region has 13 residues. In germline, CDR1 is GTSNPN, CDR2 SVGIG (reference sequence). This chain's CDR3 is CAWIPRGEEKLFF. CDR3 DNA sequence: TGTGCCTGGATTCCCAGGGGTGAAGAAAAACTGTTTTTT.

This clone occurred once. V and J are TRBV5-4 and TRBJ1-2; D unclear. The CDR3 has 11 residues. The V and J ends lost 1 base and 10 bases respectively, with 8 bases between them. Germline values: CDR1 SGHNT, CDR2 YYREEE (reference sequence). The CDR3, as DNA: TGTGCCAGCAGCTTGCAGGCGATCTACACCTTC. This sequence encodes CASSLQAIYTF.

CDR3: CASSSVAGGPETQYF. For the CDR3, the DNA is TGTGCCAGCAGCTCCGTAGCGGGAGGCCCAGAGACCCAGTACTTC. This sequence joins TRBV11-3 and TRBJ2-5; 10 positions match TRBD2. Germline V gives CDR1 SGHNT, CDR2 YENEEA. Losses at the gene ends were 4 bases for V and 4 bases for J; bases not matched to a gene: 6. This CDR3 has 15 residues.

The chain couples TRBV10-2 to TRBJ2-3; 8 bases agree with TRBD2. The CDR3 sequence is 15 residues long. Per germline, CDR1 WSHSY and CDR2 SAAADI. J was trimmed by 4 bases and V by 4 bases; bases with no gene match: 7. The CDR3 here is CASSGKTGGPDTQYF. The CDR3, as DNA: TGCGCCAGCAGTGGGAAAACGGGAGGGCCAGATACGCAGTATTTT.

This clone was observed a handful of times. The J gene is TRBJ2-3, the V gene TRBV9, with a tentative D call TRBD1 (5 bases). CDR3 size: 15 residues. The germline V gene encodes CDR1 SGDLS and CDR2 YYNGEE. Trimming shortened V by 4 bases and J by 2 bases, and 14 bases separated the two germline ends. The CDR3 loop reads CASSTRVGVTDTQYF. The CDR3 bases are TGTGCCAGCAGCACCCGGGTAGGGGTCACAGATACGCAGTATTTT.

A note on this clone: The germline gene is not matched at one end of the junction; a read error may be the cause. The chain joins TRBV11-2 to TRBJ2-7; 7 bases agree with TRBD1. The CDR3 sequence is 14 residues long. CDR1 SGHAT and CDR2 FQNNGV come from the germline V gene. CDR3 loop: CASSLGDSTYEQYF. The CDR3 nucleotides are TGTGCCAGCAGTTTAGGGGACAGCACCTACGAGCAGTACTTC.

The chain is built from TRBV12-5 and TRBJ1-1; 8 bases are a match to TRBD1. This CDR3 spans 21 amino acids. The J segment lost 5 bases and the V segment lost 5 bases, leaving 28 bases of the junction unmatched. CDR1 is LGHNT, CDR2 FRNRAP, per germline. CDR3 in DNA: TGTGCTAGTGGTCCCATTTATCCTGGCCACGGACAGGGTTTTAGTTGGACTGAAGCTTTCTTT. Its translation: CASGPIYPGHGQGFSWTEAFF.

This rearrangement joins TRBV7-9 to TRBJ1-1; maybe TRBD1 (5 bases). V was pared by 6 bases and J by 1 base, with 15 bases between. The CDR3 consists of 15 residues. CDR1 and CDR2 (germline): SEHNR, FQNEAQ (reference sequence). The CDR3 sequence is CASSWGGLRNTEAFF. In DNA form, the CDR3 reads TGTGCCAGCAGTTGGGGGGGACTAAGGAACACTGAAGCTTTCTTT.

The chain joins TRBV30 to TRBJ2-6; 10 bases map to TRBD1. The CDR3 contains 17 residues. Per germline, CDR1 GTSNPN and CDR2 SVGIG (reference sequence). The trim removed 7 bases at V and 2 bases at J, leaving 11 bases unmatched. The CDR3 region is CASSDRGASAGANVLTF. CDR3 DNA sequence: TGTGCCTCATCGGACAGGGGGGCGTCGGCTGGGGCCAACGTCCTGACTTTC.

The chain joins TRBV25-1 to TRBJ1-1; no reliable D call. V was shortened by 3 bases and J by 11 bases, with 19 bases between the two germline ends. The germline V gene encodes CDR1 MGHDK and CDR2 SYGVNS. This CDR3 is built from 14 residues. The CDR3 region is CASSDPLNGEEAFF. The CDR3, as DNA: TGTGCCAGCAGTGATCCCCTGAATGGGGAGGAGGCTTTCTTT.

The chain combines TRBV7-2 with TRBJ1-2; TRBD1 agrees at 12 bases. Per germline, CDR1 SGHTA and CDR2 FQGNSA. The CDR3 totals 18 residues. J was trimmed by 4 bases and V by 1 base; bases with no gene match: 10. The DNA for the CDR3 is TGTGCCAGCAGCTTAGTGGGGGGACAGGGGGCCTTCGGCTATGGCTACACCTTC. Its protein is CASSLVGGQGAFGYGYTF.

The J gene is TRBJ1-2, the V gene TRBV12-2. TRBV12-2 is a known pseudogene. CDR3 length: 15 residues. The CDR3 DNA sequence: TGTGCAAGTCGCTCCCGCCCGACTGTCCTCCATGGCTACACCTTC. Translation gives CASRSRPTVLHGYTF.

The chain is built from TRBV6-5 and TRBJ1-4; TRBD1 might be the D (5 bases). With 2 bases removed from V and 7 bases from J, the gap between germline ends came to 14 bases. In germline, CDR1 is MNHEY, CDR2 SVGAGI. The CDR3 contains 15 residues. The CDR3 here is CASSYAGHFGEKLFF. For the CDR3, the DNA is TGTGCCAGCAGTTACGCAGGGCACTTTGGTGAAAAACTGTTTTTT.

This clone has only one observation. The chain links TRBV29-1 to TRBJ2-1; 9 bases agree with TRBD2. This CDR3 spans 13 amino acids. The J segment lost 9 bases and the V segment lost 8 bases, leaving 11 bases of the junction unmatched. Germline CDR1 is SQVTM and CDR2 is ANQGSEA. CDR3 sequence: CSPGGAGGGEQFF. The CDR3, as DNA: TGCAGCCCCGGGGGAGCGGGAGGCGGTGAGCAGTTCTTC.

In nucleotides, the CDR3 is TGCGCCAGCAGCTTGGGGGGACAGGGCTACAATGAGCAGTTCTTC. It translates to CASSLGGQGYNEQFF. The genes are TRBV5-1 and TRBJ2-1; 9 nucleotides align to TRBD1. CDR3 size: 15 residues. The germline V gene has CDR1 SGHRS and CDR2 YFSETQ. Trimming at V came to 0 bases and at J to 3 bases, leaving 1 base not matched to a gene.

The rearrangement joins TRBV6-5 to TRBJ1-2, with 7 bases that match TRBD1. The germline V gene has CDR1 MNHEY and CDR2 SVGAGI. There are 14 residues in the CDR3. The junction had 5 bases not matched to a gene; V was cut back by 0 bases and J by 7 bases. The DNA for the CDR3 is TGTGCCAGCAGTTACTCGAGGGACAGTGGTGGCTACACCTTC. It specifies CASSYSRDSGGYTF.

The chain combines TRBV4-1 with TRBJ2-1; TRBD2 agrees at 12 bases. This CDR3 is 19 amino acids long. Per germline, CDR1 MGHRA and CDR2 YSYEKL. V was pared by 0 bases and J by 5 bases, with 11 bases of the junction left unmatched. CDR3 DNA: TGCGCCAGCAGCCAAGACGGTATCCGCCGACTAGCGGGAGACAATGAGCAGTTCTTC. Translating gives CASSQDGIRRLAGDNEQFF.

This clone showed up just a few times. The chain joins TRBV11-2 to TRBJ1-5, with TRBD1 as a possible D gene (5 bases). The germline V and J ends were trimmed by 2 bases and 4 bases, with 12 bases remaining between them. In germline, CDR1 is SGHAT, CDR2 FQNNGV. This CDR3 is built from 15 residues. The CDR3 nucleotides are TGTGCCAGCAGCTTACGGGGACTGCAGAATCAGCCCCAGCATTTT. Translating it yields CASSLRGLQNQPQHF.

The rearrangement links TRBV28 to TRBJ1-2; maybe TRBD1 (6 bases). This CDR3 comprises 15 residues. The ends were cut back, 5 bases at V and 4 bases at J, with 17 bases in the middle. Germline assignment: CDR1 MDHEN and CDR2 SYDVKM. The CDR3 reads CASSPTADRLYGYTF. CDR3 DNA sequence: TGTGCCAGCAGTCCTACCGCCGACAGGCTCTATGGCTACACCTTC.

The chain is built from TRBV7-9 and TRBJ2-5; 11 bases are shared with TRBD2. After removal of 4 bases from V and 3 bases from J, the junction contained 4 bases not matched to a gene. The CDR3 covers 15 residues. Germline CDR1 reads SEHNR; CDR2 reads FQNEAQ (reference sequence). CDR3 amino acids: CASSYGTSGKETQYF. As DNA, the CDR3 is TGTGCCAGCAGCTACGGGACTAGCGGAAAAGAGACCCAGTACTTC.